Sequencing of this TCR beta chain was carried out in a study of blood T cell repertoires in COVID-19. In germline, CDR1 is SGDLS, CDR2 YYNGEE. The V end was cut by 9 bases, the J end by 4 bases, with 16 bases between. CDR3 length: 14 amino acids. This clone was detected a few times. The method was immunoSEQ multiplex PCR; TCRdb's version includes in-frame clones alone and lacks a portion of them. In the table there are under 300,000 clones, about 90% of which are singletons. Everyone who took part was roughly 18 to 95 years old, and they came from about two dozen US areas. Donors were grouped by their self-reported clinical history.

This clonotype was sampled from a woman aged 55-69 years who had recovered from COVID-19. Sequencing input: PBMCs or T cells enriched from blood (not recorded which). The chain recombines TRBV9 with TRBJ2-2; D is possibly TRBD1 (5 bases). The CDR3: CATQGVSGTGELFF. The CDR3 DNA follows: TGTGCCACTCAAGGGGTTTCGGGCACCGGGGAGCTGTTTTTT.